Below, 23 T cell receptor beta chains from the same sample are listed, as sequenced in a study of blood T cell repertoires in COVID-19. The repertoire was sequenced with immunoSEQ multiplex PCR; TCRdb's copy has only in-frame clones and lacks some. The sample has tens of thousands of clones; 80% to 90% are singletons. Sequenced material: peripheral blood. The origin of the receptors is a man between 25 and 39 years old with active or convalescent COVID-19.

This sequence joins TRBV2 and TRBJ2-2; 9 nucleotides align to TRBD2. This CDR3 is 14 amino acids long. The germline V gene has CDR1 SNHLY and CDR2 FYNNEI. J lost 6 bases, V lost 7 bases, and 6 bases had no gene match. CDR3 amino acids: CASKGGRGPGELFF. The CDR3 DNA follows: TGTGCCAGCAAGGGCGGGAGGGGACCCGGGGAGCTGTTTTTT.

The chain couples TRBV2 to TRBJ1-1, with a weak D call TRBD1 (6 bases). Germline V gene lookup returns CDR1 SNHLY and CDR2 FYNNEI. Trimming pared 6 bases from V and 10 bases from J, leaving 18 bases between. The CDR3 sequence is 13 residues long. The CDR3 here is CASRGDRLGVAFF. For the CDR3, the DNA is TGTGCCAGCAGGGGAGACAGGCTTGGAGTAGCTTTCTTT.

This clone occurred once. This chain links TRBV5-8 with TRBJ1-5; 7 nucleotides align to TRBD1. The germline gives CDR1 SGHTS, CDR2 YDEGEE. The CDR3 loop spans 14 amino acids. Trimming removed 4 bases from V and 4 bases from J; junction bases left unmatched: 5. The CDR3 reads CASSEGTANQPQHF. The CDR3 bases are TGTGCCAGCAGCGAGGGGACAGCTAATCAGCCCCAGCATTTT. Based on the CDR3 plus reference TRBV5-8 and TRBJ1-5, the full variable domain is EAGVTQSPTHLIKTRGQQATLRCSPISGHTSVYWYQQALGLGLQFLLWYDEGEERNRGNFPPRFSGRQFPNYSSELNVNALELEDSALYLCASSEGTANQPQHFGDGTRLSIL.

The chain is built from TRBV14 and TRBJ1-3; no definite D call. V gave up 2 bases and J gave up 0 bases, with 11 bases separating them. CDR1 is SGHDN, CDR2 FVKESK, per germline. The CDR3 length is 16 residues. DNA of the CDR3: TGTGCCAGCAGCCAAACAGTGTACCTCTCTGGAAACACCATATATTTT. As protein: CASSQTVYLSGNTIYF.

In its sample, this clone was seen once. CDR3 nucleotide sequence: TGTGCCATCAGTGAGGGGACAGGGCCCTACTACGAGCAGTACTTC. It encodes CAISEGTGPYYEQYF. The genes are TRBV10-3 and TRBJ2-7; 9 bases are a match to TRBD1. Trimming cost V 2 bases and J 3 bases; bases outside gene matches: 5. CDR3 length: 15 residues. The germline gives CDR1 ENHRY, CDR2 SYGVKD.

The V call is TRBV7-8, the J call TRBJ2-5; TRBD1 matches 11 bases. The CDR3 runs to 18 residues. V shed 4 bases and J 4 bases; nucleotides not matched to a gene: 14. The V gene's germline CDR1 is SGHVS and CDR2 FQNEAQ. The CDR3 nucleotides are TGTGCCAGCAGCTCACAACCCCACGGACAGGGGGCTGGAGAGACCCAGTACTTC. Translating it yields CASSSQPHGQGAGETQYF.

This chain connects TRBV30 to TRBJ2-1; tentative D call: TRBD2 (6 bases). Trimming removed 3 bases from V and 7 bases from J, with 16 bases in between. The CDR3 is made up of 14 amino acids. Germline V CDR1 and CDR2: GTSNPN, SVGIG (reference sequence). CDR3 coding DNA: TGTGCCTGGAGCTCCGGGACTGGGGTTAATGAGCAGTTCTTC. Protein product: CAWSSGTGVNEQFF.

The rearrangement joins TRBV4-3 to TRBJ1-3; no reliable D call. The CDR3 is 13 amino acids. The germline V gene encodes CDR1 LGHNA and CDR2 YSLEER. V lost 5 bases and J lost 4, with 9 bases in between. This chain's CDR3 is CASSSAGGNTIYF. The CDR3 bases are TGCGCCAGCAGCTCGGCGGGGGGAAACACCATATATTTT.

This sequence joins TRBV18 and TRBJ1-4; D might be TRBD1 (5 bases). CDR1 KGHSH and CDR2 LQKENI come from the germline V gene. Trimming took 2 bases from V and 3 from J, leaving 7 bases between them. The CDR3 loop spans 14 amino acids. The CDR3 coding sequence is TGTGCCAGCTCACCAGGACATCCTAATGAAAAACTGTTTTTT. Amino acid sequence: CASSPGHPNEKLFF.

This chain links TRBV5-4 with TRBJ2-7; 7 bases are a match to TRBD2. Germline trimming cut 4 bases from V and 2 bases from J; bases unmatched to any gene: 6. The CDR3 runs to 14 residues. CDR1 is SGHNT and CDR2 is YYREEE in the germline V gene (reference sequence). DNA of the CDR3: TGTGCCAGCAGCCCCTTGGGGGGGGCCTACGAGCAGTACTTC. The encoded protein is CASSPLGGAYEQYF.

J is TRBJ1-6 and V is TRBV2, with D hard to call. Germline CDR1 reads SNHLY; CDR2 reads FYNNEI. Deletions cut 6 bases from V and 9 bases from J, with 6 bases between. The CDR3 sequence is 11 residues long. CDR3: CASRLGSPLHF. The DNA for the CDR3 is TGTGCCAGCAGGCTAGGTTCACCCCTCCACTTT. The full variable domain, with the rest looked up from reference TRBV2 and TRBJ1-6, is EPEVTQTPSHQVTQMGQEVILRCVPISNHLYFYWYRQILGQKVEFLVSFYNNEISEKSEIFDDQFSVERPDGSNFTLKIRSTKLEDSAMYFCASRLGSPLHFGNGTRLTVT.

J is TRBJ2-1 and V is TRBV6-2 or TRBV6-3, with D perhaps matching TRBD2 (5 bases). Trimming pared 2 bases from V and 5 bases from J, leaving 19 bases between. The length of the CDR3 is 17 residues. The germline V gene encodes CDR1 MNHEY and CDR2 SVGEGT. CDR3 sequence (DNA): TGTGCCAGCAGTTACCGTGTATTAGTAGCGATGGACAATGAGCAGTTCTTC. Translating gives CASSYRVLVAMDNEQFF.

The CDR3 here is CASSLFYRGQGAVGYTF. CDR3 DNA sequence: TGTGCCAGCAGCTTATTCTATAGAGGACAGGGGGCGGTTGGCTACACCTTC. V gene TRBV7-8 combines with J gene TRBJ1-2; 11 nucleotides align to TRBD1. CDR1 and CDR2 from the germline V gene are SGHVS and FQNEAQ. Losses at the gene ends were 2 bases for V and 7 bases for J; bases not matched to a gene: 12. This CDR3 contains 17 residues.

The CDR3: CASSLGTGALDQPQHF. CDR3 DNA sequence: TGTGCCAGCAGCTTAGGTACAGGGGCCCTAGACCAGCCCCAGCATTTT. The V and J genes are TRBV7-9 and TRBJ1-5, with 7 bases fitting TRBD1. The V gene's germline CDR1 is SEHNR and CDR2 FQNEAQ (reference sequence). Trimming at V came to 1 base and at J to 7 bases, leaving 10 bases not matched to a gene. The CDR3 has 16 amino acids.

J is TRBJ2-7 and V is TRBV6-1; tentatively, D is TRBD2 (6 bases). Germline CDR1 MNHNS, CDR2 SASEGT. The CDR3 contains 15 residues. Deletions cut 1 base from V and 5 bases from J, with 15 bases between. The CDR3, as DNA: TGTGCCAGCAGTGAAGGAGCAGGGAGGATAGACGAGCAGTACGTC. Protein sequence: CASSEGAGRIDEQYV.

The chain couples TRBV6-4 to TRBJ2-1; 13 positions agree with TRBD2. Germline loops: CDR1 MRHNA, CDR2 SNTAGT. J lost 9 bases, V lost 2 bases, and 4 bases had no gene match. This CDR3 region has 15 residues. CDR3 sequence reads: CASSDPTSGGREQFF. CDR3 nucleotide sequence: TGTGCCAGCAGTGACCCGACTAGCGGGGGGCGTGAGCAGTTCTTC.

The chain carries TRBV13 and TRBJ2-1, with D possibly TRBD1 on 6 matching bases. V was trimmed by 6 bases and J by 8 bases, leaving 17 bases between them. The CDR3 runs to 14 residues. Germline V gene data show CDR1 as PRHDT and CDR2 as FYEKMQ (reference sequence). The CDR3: CASRPPPRGDEQFF. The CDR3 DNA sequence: TGTGCCAGCAGACCTCCCCCCAGGGGCGATGAGCAGTTCTTC.

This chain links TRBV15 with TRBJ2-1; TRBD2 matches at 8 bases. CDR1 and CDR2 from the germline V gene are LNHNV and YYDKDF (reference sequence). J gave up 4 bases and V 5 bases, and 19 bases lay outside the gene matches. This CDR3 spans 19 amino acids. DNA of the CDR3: TGTGCCACCAGCCGAAGGAGGGCGGGAGGTTCTCCCCGGTACAATGAGCAGTTCTTC. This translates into CATSRRRAGGSPRYNEQFF.

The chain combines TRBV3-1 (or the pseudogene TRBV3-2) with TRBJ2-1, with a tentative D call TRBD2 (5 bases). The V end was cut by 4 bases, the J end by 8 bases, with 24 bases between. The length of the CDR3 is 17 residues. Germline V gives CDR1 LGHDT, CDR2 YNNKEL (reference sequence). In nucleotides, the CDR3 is TGTGCCAGCAGCCGACCGATCTCGGGGTTCCCTAGGTATGAGCAGTTCTTC. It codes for CASSRPISGFPRYEQFF.

The CDR3 protein is CASSLGLPEGEQFF. For the CDR3, the DNA is TGTGCCAGCAGTTTAGGACTGCCGGAGGGTGAGCAGTTCTTC. This sequence joins TRBV27 and TRBJ2-1; a weak D match, TRBD2 (6 bases). The V end lost 2 bases, the J end lost 9 bases, and 14 bases lay between the germline ends. The CDR3 contains 14 residues. Germline values: CDR1 MNHEY, CDR2 SMNVEV (reference sequence).

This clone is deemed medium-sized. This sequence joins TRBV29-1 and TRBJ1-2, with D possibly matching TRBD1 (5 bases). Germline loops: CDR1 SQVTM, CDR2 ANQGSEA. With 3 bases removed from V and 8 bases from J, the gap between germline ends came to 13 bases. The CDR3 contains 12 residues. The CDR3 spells CSVDQGARGYTF. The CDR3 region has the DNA TGCAGCGTTGATCAGGGTGCGAGAGGCTACACCTTC.

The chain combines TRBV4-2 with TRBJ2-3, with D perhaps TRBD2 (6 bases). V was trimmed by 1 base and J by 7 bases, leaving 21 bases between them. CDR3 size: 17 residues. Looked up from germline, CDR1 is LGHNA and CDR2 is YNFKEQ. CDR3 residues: CASSQALRGTSGNTQYF. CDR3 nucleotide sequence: TGTGCCAGCAGCCAAGCCCTCCGGGGGACCTCGGGAAATACGCAGTATTTT.

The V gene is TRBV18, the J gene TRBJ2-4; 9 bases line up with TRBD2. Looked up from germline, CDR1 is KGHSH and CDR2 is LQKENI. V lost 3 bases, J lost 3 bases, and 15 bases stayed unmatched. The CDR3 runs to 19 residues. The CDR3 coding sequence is TGTGCCAGCTCACCCCTACTTACTATCGAGCGGGGGGTCAAAAACATTCAGTACTTC. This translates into CASSPLLTIERGVKNIQYF.